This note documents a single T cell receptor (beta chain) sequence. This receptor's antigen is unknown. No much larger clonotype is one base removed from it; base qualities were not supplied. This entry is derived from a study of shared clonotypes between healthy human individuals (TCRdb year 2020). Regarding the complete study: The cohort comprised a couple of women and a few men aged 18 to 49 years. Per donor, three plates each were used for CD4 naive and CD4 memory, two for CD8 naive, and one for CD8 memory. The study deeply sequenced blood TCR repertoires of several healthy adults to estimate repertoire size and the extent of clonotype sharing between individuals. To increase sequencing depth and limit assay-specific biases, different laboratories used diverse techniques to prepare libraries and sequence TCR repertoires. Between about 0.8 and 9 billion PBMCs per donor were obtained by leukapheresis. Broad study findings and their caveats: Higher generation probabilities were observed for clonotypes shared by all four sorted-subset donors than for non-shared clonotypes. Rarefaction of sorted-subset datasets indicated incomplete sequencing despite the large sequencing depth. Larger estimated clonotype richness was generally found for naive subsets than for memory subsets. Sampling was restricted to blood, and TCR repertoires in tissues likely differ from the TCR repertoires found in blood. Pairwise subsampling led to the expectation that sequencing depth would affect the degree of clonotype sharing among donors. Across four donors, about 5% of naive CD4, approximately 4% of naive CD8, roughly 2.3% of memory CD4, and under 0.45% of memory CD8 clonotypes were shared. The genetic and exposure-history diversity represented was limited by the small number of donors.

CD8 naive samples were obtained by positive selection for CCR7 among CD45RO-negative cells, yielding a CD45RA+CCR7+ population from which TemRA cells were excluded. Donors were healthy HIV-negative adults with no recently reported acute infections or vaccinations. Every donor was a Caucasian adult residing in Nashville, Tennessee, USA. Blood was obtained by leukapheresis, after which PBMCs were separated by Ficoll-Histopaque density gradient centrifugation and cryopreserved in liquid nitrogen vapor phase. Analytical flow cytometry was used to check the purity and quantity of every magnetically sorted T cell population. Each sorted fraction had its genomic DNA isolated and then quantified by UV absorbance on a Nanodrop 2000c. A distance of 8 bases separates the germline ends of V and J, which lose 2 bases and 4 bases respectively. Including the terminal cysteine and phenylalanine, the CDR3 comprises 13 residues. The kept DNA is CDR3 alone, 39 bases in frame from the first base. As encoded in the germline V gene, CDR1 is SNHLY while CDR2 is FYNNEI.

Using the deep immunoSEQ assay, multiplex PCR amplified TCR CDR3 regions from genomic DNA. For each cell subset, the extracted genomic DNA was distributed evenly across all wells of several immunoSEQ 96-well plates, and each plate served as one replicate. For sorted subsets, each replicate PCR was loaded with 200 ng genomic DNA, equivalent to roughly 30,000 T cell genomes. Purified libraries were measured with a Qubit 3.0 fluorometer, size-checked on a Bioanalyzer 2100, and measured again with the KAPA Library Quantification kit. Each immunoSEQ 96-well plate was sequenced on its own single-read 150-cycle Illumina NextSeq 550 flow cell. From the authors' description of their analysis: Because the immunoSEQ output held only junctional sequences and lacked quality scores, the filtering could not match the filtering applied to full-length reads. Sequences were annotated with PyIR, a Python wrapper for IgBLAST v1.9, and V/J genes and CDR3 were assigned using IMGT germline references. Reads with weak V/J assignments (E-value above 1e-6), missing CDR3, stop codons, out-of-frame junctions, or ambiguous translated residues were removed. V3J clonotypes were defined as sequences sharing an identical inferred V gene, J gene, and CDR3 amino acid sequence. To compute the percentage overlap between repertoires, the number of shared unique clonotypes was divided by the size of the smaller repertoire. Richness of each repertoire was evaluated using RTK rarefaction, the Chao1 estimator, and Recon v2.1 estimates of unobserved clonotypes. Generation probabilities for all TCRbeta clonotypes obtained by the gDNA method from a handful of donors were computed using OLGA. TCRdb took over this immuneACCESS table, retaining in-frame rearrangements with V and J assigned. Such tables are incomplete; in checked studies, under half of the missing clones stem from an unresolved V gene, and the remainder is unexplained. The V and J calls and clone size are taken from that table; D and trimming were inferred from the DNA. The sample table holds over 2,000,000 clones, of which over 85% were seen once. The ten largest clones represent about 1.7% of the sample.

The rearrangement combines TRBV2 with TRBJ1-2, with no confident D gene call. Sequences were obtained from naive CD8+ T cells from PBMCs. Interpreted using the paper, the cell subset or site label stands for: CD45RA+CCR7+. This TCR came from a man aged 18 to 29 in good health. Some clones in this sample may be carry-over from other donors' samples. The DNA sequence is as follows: TGTGCCAGCAGTGAAACAGCCCTCTATGGCTACACCTTC. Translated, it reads CASSETALYGYTF.